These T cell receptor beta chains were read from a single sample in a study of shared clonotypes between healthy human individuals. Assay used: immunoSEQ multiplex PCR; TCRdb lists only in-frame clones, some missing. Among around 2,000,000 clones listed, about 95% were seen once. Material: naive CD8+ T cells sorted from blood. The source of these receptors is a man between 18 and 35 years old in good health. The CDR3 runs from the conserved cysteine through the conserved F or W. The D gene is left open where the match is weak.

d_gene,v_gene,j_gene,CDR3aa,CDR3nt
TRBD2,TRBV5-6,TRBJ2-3,CASSFGTSGVDTQYF,TGTGCCAGCAGCTTCGGGACTAGCGGGGTAGATACGCAGTATTTT
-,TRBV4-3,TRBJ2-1,CASSKLTAVRDEQFF,TGCGCCAGCAGCAAGTTGACAGCCGTTAGGGATGAGCAGTTCTTC
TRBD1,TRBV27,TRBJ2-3,CASRPGGAGADTQYF,TGTGCCAGCAGGCCAGGGGGCGCGGGCGCAGATACGCAGTATTTT
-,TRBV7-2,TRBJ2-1,CASRPVEGPGEQFF,TGTGCCAGCAGGCCGGTGGAGGGCCCCGGTGAGCAGTTCTTC
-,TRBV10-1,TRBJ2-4,CASRDTLTLAKNIQYF,TGCGCCAGCAGGGACACGCTTACCTTAGCCAAAAACATTCAGTACTTC
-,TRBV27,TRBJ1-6,CASSLSGGFNSPLHF,TGTGCCAGCAGTTTATCAGGGGGATTCAATTCACCCCTCCACTTT
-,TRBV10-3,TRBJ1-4,CAISDPAGGADEKLFF,TGTGCCATCAGTGACCCCGCGGGGGGAGCGGATGAAAAACTGTTTTTT
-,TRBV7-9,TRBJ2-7,CASSFQTSFGDEQYF,TGTGCCAGCAGCTTTCAGACATCCTTCGGGGACGAGCAGTACTTC
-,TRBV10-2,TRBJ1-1,CASREPPWDRTKDTEAFF,TGCGCCAGCAGGGAACCGCCCTGGGACCGGACTAAGGACACTGAAGCTTTCTTT
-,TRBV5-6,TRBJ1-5,CASSSADTNQPQHF,TGTGCCAGCAGCTCAGCGGATACAAATCAGCCCCAGCATTTT
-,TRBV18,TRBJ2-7,CASSPEAYEQYF,TGTGCCAGCTCACCAGAAGCCTACGAGCAGTACTTC
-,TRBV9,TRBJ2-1,CASSVEGSGYNEQFF,TGTGCCAGCAGCGTAGAAGGGAGCGGCTACAATGAGCAGTTCTTC
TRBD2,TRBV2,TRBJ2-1,CASSGIAGGNEQFF,TGTGCCAGCAGTGGGATAGCGGGAGGCAATGAGCAGTTCTTC
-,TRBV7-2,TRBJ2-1,CASSLENKDYEQFF,TGTGCCAGCAGTCTTGAAAATAAAGATTATGAGCAGTTCTTC
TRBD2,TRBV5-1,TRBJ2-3,CASSPHQRETRTDTQYF,TGCGCCAGCAGCCCACACCAGCGGGAGACGCGCACAGATACGCAGTATTTT
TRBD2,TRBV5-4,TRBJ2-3,CATSTSGHSTDTQYF,TGTGCCACCTCTACTAGCGGACATAGCACAGATACGCAGTATTTT
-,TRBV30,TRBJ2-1,CAWTHGLGGNEQFF,TGTGCCTGGACCCACGGACTAGGGGGGAATGAGCAGTTCTTC
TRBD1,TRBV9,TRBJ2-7,CASSVGTGTYEQYF,TGTGCCAGCAGCGTAGGGACAGGGACCTACGAGCAGTACTTC
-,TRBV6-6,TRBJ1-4,CASSYFIQGEGEKLFF,TGTGCCAGCAGTTATTTTATACAGGGCGAAGGTGAAAAACTGTTTTTT
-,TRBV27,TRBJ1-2,CASSHQGNYGYTF,TGTGCCAGCAGTCATCAGGGTAATTATGGCTACACCTTC
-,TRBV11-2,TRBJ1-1,CASSLEGLFAEAFF,TGTGCCAGCAGCTTAGAGGGGCTATTTGCTGAAGCTTTCTTT
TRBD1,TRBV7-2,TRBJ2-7,CASSAGTGSYEQYF,TGTGCCAGCAGCGCCGGGACAGGGTCCTACGAGCAGTACTTC
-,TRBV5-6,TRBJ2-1,CASSLVVRVNNEQFF,TGTGCCAGCAGCTTGGTGGTGCGGGTTAACAATGAGCAGTTCTTC
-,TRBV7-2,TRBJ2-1,CASNLVGAGRLNEQFF,TGTGCCAGCAACTTGGTTGGGGCGGGACGGCTCAATGAGCAGTTCTTC
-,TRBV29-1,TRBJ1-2,CSVEGGGNYGYTF,TGCAGCGTTGAAGGGGGAGGGAACTATGGCTACACCTTC
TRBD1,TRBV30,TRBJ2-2,CAWSITGGAELFF,TGTGCCTGGAGTATTACAGGGGGCGCGGAGCTGTTTTTT
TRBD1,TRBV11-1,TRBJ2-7,CASRNRQGTTHEQYF,TGTGCCAGCAGAAATCGACAGGGGACGACGCACGAGCAGTACTTC